The 16 T cell receptor beta chains below all came from one sample that was sequenced in a study of T cell changes during pregnancy in multiple sclerosis. Clones were sequenced by immunoSEQ multiplex PCR, and TCRdb holds only the in-frame ones, with some missing. The repertoire consists of around 100,000 clones, with 90% to 95% occurring once and the leading ten covering less than 4.5%. The sequenced sample was peripheral blood, obtained after pregnancy. The source of these receptors is a female donor with multiple sclerosis, enrolled in a pregnancy study.

The chain is built from TRBV15 and TRBJ1-3, with TRBD1 identical over 10 bases. With V trimmed by 6 bases and J by 3 bases, 5 bases remained unmatched. CDR1 and CDR2 (germline): LNHNV, YYDKDF (reference sequence). The CDR3 contains 15 residues. In nucleotides, the CDR3 is TGTGCCACCAGGGCCGGGACAGGGGTTGGAAACACCATATATTTT. This sequence encodes CATRAGTGVGNTIYF.

This chain joins TRBV19 and TRBJ1-6; TRBD1 might be the D (6 bases). CDR3 size: 15 residues. V was trimmed by 4 bases and J by 7 bases, leaving 14 bases between them. In germline, CDR1 is LNHDA, CDR2 SQIVND (reference sequence). The CDR3 coding sequence is TGTGCCAGTAGTAGTAGTCACAGGGCAAATTCACCCCTCCACTTT. It translates to CASSSSHRANSPLHF.

This sequence joins TRBV11-2 and TRBJ2-1, with D unresolved. Per the germline V gene, CDR1 is SGHAT and CDR2 is FQNNGV. The CDR3 covers 13 residues. With 1 base removed from V and 5 bases from J, the gap between germline ends came to 6 bases. The CDR3 bases are TGTGCCAGCAGCTTAGGGCTGAACAATGAGCAGTTCTTC. Amino acid sequence: CASSLGLNNEQFF.

This clone was seen a few times. The rearrangement links TRBV11-1 to TRBJ2-7; a possible D gene is TRBD1 (5 bases). This CDR3 is built from 14 residues. CDR1 is SGHAT and CDR2 is FQDESV in the germline V gene (reference sequence). The V and J ends lost 1 base and 0 bases respectively, with 7 bases between them. For the CDR3, the DNA is TGTGCCAGCAGCTTAGGACAGCTCTCCTACGAGCAGTACTTC. This codes for CASSLGQLSYEQYF.

This clone was detected once. The genes are TRBV5-1 and TRBJ2-3, with TRBD2 matching 8 bases. CDR3 length: 19 amino acids. The V gene's germline CDR1 is SGHRS and CDR2 YFSETQ. V lost 0 bases, J lost 0 bases, and 12 bases stayed unmatched. The CDR3 protein is CASSLATSGGFSSTDTQYF. The CDR3 nucleotides read TGCGCCAGCAGCTTGGCCACCAGCGGGGGATTTTCTAGCACAGATACGCAGTATTTT. Filled out from reference TRBV5-1 and TRBJ2-3, the complete variable domain reads KAGVTQTPRYLIKTRGQQVTLSCSPISGHRSVSWYQQTPGQGLQFLFEYFSETQRNKGNFPGRFSGRQFSNSRSEMNVSTLELGDSALYLCASSLATSGGFSSTDTQYFGPGTRLTVL.

V gene TRBV25-1 combines with J gene TRBJ1-1; D ambiguous. The V gene's germline CDR1 is MGHDK and CDR2 SYGVNS. Trimming removed 4 bases at V and 4 bases at J, with 10 bases between. The CDR3 is made up of 13 amino acids. CDR3 loop: CASSVGGVTEAFF. Written as DNA, the CDR3 is TGTGCCAGCAGTGTAGGTGGAGTCACTGAAGCTTTCTTT.

This chain connects TRBV10-3 to TRBJ1-2; TRBD1 agrees at 7 bases. The CDR3 spans 15 residues. V was clipped by 7 bases and J by 4 bases; unmatched bases: 12. The germline V gene has CDR1 ENHRY and CDR2 SYGVKD. The CDR3 nucleotides read TGTGCCATCACCCGGGACAGTGGAACGGGCTATGGCTACACCTTC. This codes for CAITRDSGTGYGYTF.

The chain employs TRBV19 and TRBJ1-1; weak D call: TRBD1 (5 bases). The CDR3 has 14 amino acids. CDR1 is LNHDA, CDR2 SQIVND, per germline (reference sequence). Between the trimmed V and J ends, which lost 6 bases and 3 bases, there was a span of 14 bases. The CDR3 nucleotides read TGTGCCAGTAGCATGGGGGGGAGGTACACTGAAGCTTTCTTT. Its protein is CASSMGGRYTEAFF.

This chain joins TRBV10-3 and TRBJ2-7; D is perhaps TRBD1 (6 bases). This CDR3 is built from 13 residues. Germline CDR1 ENHRY, CDR2 SYGVKD. Trimming left V 4 bases short and J 4 bases short, with 11 bases between. This chain's CDR3 is CAISGGQPYEQYF. CDR3 nucleotides: TGTGCCATCAGTGGCGGACAGCCATACGAGCAGTACTTC.

V usage is TRBV29-1 and J usage is TRBJ1-5; D is unresolved. Germline CDR1 reads SQVTM; CDR2 reads ANQGSEA. This CDR3 has 12 residues. V was clipped by 6 bases and J by 3 bases, with 9 bases between them. CDR3: CSVRDFNQPQHF. The CDR3 nucleotides are TGCAGCGTCCGGGATTTCAATCAGCCCCAGCATTTT. Full variable domain (outside the CDR3, taken from reference TRBV29-1 and TRBJ1-5): SAVISQKPSRDICQRGTSLTIQCQVDSQVTMMFWYRQQPGQSLTLIATANQGSEATYESGFVIDKFPISRPNLTFSTLTVSNMSPEDSSIYLCSVRDFNQPQHFGDGTRLSIL.

This chain uses TRBV25-1 with TRBJ1-4, with a possible D match to TRBD1 (6 bases). The V gene lost 4 bases and the J gene lost 7 bases, with 13 bases spanning the gap. Germline-derived CDR1 and CDR2 are MGHDK and SYGVNS. This CDR3 has 14 residues. CDR3 sequence (DNA): TGTGCCAGCAGTGCACCTGAGGGGGTTGAAAAACTGTTTTTT. Its translation: CASSAPEGVEKLFF.

This sequence joins TRBV2 and TRBJ1-5; no reliable D call. Per germline, CDR1 SNHLY and CDR2 FYNNEI. The length of the CDR3 is 13 residues. V lost 1 base to trimming and J lost 4 bases, with 5 bases between them. The CDR3 loop is CASSEDRNQPQHF. Written as DNA, the CDR3 is TGTGCCAGCAGTGAAGACAGAAATCAGCCCCAGCATTTT.

The chain uses TRBV10-3 and TRBJ1-1, with D possibly being TRBD1 (5 bases). V gave up 11 bases and J gave up 6 bases, with 16 bases separating them. CDR3 length: 12 residues. CDR1 and CDR2 (germline): ENHRY, SYGVKD. The CDR3 reads CAAQAGGAEAFF. In DNA form, the CDR3 reads TGTGCCGCTCAGGCGGGGGGGGCTGAAGCTTTCTTT.

This chain uses TRBV19 with TRBJ2-5; 9 nucleotides align to TRBD1. The junction had 13 bases not matched to a gene; V was cut back by 5 bases and J by 0 bases. The germline CDR1 and CDR2 sequences are LNHDA and SQIVND (reference sequence). The CDR3 contains 18 residues. This CDR3 is CASSRPTPGQGYQETQYF. The CDR3 nucleotides are TGTGCCAGTAGTCGCCCAACCCCGGGACAGGGTTACCAAGAGACCCAGTACTTC.

The genes are TRBV5-4 and TRBJ2-3; 12 bases map to TRBD2. The length of the CDR3 is 16 residues. CDR1 is SGHNT, CDR2 YYREEE, per germline (reference sequence). With 4 bases clipped from V and 4 bases from J, the junction kept 7 bases outside the gene matches. For the CDR3, the DNA is TGTGCCAGCAGCCTGACTAGCGGGGGAGACTCAGATACGCAGTATTTT. Protein product: CASSLTSGGDSDTQYF.

The chain has TRBV7-8 and TRBJ2-2; 14 positions agree with TRBD2. J gave up 7 bases and V 5 bases, and 6 bases lay outside the gene matches. From germline, CDR1 is SGHVS and CDR2 FQNEAQ. The CDR3 spans 16 residues. The CDR3 loop reads CASSLSTSGGGGELFF. The CDR3 DNA reads as TGTGCCAGCAGCCTCTCGACTAGCGGGGGGGGCGGGGAGCTGTTTTTT.